One sample yielded the 10 T cell receptor beta chains listed below, sequenced in a study of T cells in Graves' hyperthyroidism and ophthalmopathy. RNA transcripts served as the template for amplifying TCR beta CDR3 regions. During a first-round RT-PCR of the TCR CDR3, the HTBI primer set was used. TCRdb analysed the multiplex PCR reads with MiXCR anew, one entry per CDR3 protein. The sample has around 370,000 distinct CDR3 sequences, approximately 17% seen once. Sequencing used blood. These receptors were taken from a man younger than 35 with Graves' ophthalmopathy.

This clonotype was found a few times. The CDR3 region has the DNA TGTGCCAGCAGTTCCTACCCCCCGGGACAGGGAAATCAGCCCCAGCATTTT. Residues: CASSSYPPGQGNQPQHF. V gene TRBV27 combines with J gene TRBJ1-5; 9 positions agree with TRBD1. V dropped 4 bases and J dropped 4; count of bases not matched to a gene: 11. CDR3 length equals 17 residues. CDR1 is MNHEY, CDR2 SMNVEV, per germline (reference sequence).

The sample holds a few counts of this clonotype. This chain links TRBV10-3 with TRBJ1-6; no reliable D call. This CDR3 comprises 12 residues. CDR1 ENHRY and CDR2 SYGVKD come from the germline V gene. The germline V and J ends were trimmed by 6 bases and 6 bases, with 6 bases remaining between them. The CDR3 DNA reads TGTGCCATCAGGGCTCCTAATTCACCCCTCCACTTT. Protein sequence: CAIRAPNSPLHF.

This clonotype has at least ten counts. The rearrangement links TRBV5-8 to TRBJ2-4; no clear D. The CDR3 contains 15 residues. V was cut by 4 bases and J by 0 bases, with 11 bases left in between. Germline CDR1 is SGHTS and CDR2 is YDEGEE. CDR3: CASSPLEIAKNIQYF. CDR3 DNA sequence: TGTGCCAGCAGCCCCTTAGAGATAGCCAAAAACATTCAGTACTTC. The complete variable domain, with remaining parts taken from reference TRBV5-8 and TRBJ2-4, reads EAGVTQSPTHLIKTRGQQATLRCSPISGHTSVYWYQQALGLGLQFLLWYDEGEERNRGNFPPRFSGRQFPNYSSELNVNALELEDSALYLCASSPLEIAKNIQYFGAGTRLSVL.

This clonotype was found many times. The chain employs TRBV5-5 and TRBJ1-2; D unresolved. This CDR3 comprises 15 residues. From germline, CDR1 is SGHKS and CDR2 YYEKEE (reference sequence). Trimming removed 0 bases at V and 3 bases at J, with 12 bases between. The CDR3 nucleotides read TGTGCCAGCAGCTTGGTTTCTTCGTCCGACTATGGCTACACCTTC. Translation: CASSLVSSSDYGYTF.

In this sample, this clonotype turned up many times. The chain combines TRBV11-2 with TRBJ2-5; unclear D gene. The germline gives CDR1 SGHAT, CDR2 FQNNGV. The germline V and J ends were trimmed by 3 bases and 2 bases, with 7 bases remaining between them. CDR3 length equals 13 residues. Here the CDR3 DNA reads TGTGCCAGCAGCTTGAACGGACAAGAGACCCAGTACTTC. This codes for CASSLNGQETQYF.

Note on this clonotype: Germline is not matched at one junction end, which may reflect a read error. The genes are TRBV12-3 or TRBV12-4 and TRBJ1-2, with 7 bases matching TRBD1. The CDR3 is 14 residues long. The CDR3 region has the DNA TGTGCCAGCAGTCTTCGGACAGGAAACTATGGCCACACCTTC. Its translation is CASSLRTGNYGHTF.

V gene TRBV2 combines with J gene TRBJ1-1; 8 nucleotides agree with TRBD1. Germline values: CDR1 SNHLY, CDR2 FYNNEI. The CDR3 is 14 amino acids. V was pared by 1 base and J by 7 bases, with 5 bases of the junction left unmatched. CDR3 sequence: CASSEGGRGLEAFF. The CDR3 DNA is TGTGCCAGCAGTGAAGGAGGCAGGGGGCTTGAAGCTTTCTTT.

This chain uses TRBV6-5 with TRBJ2-3; D gene ambiguous. The CDR3 covers 13 residues. CDR1 and CDR2 (germline): MNHEY, SVGAGI. V was clipped by 0 bases and J by 4 bases, with 5 bases between them. CDR3 bases: TGTGCCAGCAGTTACTCAGTAGCAGATACGCAGTATTTT. Its protein is CASSYSVADTQYF.

The chain carries TRBV6-1 and TRBJ1-5; D not resolved. V gave up 4 bases and J gave up 0 bases, with 10 bases separating them. Germline V gene lookup returns CDR1 MNHNS and CDR2 SASEGT. CDR3 size: 15 residues. The CDR3 loop is CASSAEHNSNQPQHF. The CDR3, as DNA: TGTGCCAGCAGTGCTGAACATAATAGCAATCAGCCCCAGCATTTT.

Only a few counts were recorded for this clonotype. The chain links TRBV5-1 to TRBJ1-6; D may be TRBD1 (5 bases). V gave up 4 bases and J gave up 15 bases, with 29 bases separating them. CDR3 size: 17 residues. From germline, CDR1 is SGHRS and CDR2 YFSETQ. Here the CDR3 DNA reads TGCGCCAGCAGCCCTCAGGGCGGCCCGTTGGGAATCAAGATCCTCCACTTT. Amino acids: CASSPQGGPLGIKILHF.